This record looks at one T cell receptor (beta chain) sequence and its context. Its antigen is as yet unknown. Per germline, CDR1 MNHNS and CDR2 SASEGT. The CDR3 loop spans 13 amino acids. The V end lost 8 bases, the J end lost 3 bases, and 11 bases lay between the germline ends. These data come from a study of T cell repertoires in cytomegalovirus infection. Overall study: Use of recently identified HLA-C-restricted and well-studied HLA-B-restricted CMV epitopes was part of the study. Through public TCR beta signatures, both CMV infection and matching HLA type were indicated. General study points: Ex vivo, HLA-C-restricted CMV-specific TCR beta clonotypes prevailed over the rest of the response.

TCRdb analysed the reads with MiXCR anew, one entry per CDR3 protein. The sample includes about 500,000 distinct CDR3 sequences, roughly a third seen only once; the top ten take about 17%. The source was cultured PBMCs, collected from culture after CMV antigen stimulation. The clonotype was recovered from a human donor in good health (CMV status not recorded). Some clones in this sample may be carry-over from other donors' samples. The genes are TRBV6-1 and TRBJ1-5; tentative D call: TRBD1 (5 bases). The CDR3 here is CASLQTDNQPQHF. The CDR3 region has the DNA TGTGCCAGCCTTCAGACAGACAATCAGCCCCAGCATTTT.